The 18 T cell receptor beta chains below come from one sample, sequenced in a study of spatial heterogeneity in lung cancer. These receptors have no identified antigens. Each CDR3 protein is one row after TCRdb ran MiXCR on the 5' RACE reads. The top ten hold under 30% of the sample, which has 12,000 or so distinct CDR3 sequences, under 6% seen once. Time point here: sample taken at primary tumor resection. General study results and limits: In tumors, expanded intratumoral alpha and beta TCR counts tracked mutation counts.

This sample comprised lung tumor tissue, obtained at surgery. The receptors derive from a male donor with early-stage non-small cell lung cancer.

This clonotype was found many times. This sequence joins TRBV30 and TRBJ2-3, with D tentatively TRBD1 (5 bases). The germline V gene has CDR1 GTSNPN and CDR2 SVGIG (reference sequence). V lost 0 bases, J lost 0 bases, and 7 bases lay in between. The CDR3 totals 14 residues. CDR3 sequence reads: CAWSVPGSTDTQYF. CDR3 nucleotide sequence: TGTGCCTGGAGTGTTCCAGGGAGCACAGATACGCAGTATTTT.

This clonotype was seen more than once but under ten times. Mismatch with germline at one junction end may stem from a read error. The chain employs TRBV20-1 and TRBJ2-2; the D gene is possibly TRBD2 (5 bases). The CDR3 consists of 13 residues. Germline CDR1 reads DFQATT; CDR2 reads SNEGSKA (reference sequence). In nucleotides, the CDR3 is TGCAGTGCTAGTAGCCCGCCAGTCGGGGAGCCGTTTTTT. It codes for CSASSPPVGEPFF.

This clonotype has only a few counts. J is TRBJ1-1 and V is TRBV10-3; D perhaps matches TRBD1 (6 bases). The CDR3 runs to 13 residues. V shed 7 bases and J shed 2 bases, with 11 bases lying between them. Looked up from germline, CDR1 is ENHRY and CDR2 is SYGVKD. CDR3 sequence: CAINRDTNTEAFF. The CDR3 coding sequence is TGTGCCATCAACCGGGACACTAACACTGAAGCTTTCTTT.

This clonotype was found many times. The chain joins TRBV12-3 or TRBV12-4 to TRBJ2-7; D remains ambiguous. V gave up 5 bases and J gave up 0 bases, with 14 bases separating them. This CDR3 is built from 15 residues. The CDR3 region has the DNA TGTGCCAGCAGTGCGGCGAGGCAGGCCTCCTACGAGCAGTACTTC. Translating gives CASSAARQASYEQYF.

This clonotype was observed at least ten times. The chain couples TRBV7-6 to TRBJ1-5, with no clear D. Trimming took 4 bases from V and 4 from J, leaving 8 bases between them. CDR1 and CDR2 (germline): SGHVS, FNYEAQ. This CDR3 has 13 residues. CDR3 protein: CASSSEKNQPQHF. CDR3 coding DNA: TGTGCCAGCAGCTCGGAAAAAAATCAGCCCCAGCATTTT. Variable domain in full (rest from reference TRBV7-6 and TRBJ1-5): GAGVSQSPRYKVTKRGQDVALRCDPISGHVSLYWYRQALGQGPEFLTYFNYEAQQDKSGLPNDRFSAERPEGSISTLTIQRTEQRDSAMYRCASSSEKNQPQHFGDGTRLSIL.

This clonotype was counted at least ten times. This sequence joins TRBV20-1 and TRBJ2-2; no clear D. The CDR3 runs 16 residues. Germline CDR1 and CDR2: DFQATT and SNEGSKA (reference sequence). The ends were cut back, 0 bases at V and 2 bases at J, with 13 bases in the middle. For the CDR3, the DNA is TGCAGTGCTAGAGATCCCCGGAACCCAAACACCGGGGAGCTGTTTTTT. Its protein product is CSARDPRNPNTGELFF.

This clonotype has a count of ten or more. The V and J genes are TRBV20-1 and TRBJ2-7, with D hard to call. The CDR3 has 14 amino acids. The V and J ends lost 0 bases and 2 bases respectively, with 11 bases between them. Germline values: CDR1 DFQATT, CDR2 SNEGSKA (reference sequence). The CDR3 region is CSARDRERAYEQYF. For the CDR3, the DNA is TGCAGTGCTAGAGATCGAGAAAGGGCCTACGAGCAGTACTTC.

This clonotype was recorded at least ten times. The CDR3 here is CASSLRDRAPNGYTF. The CDR3 nucleotides read TGCGCCAGCAGCTTGCGGGACAGGGCTCCTAACGGCTACACCTTC. The J gene is TRBJ1-2, the V gene TRBV5-1, with 9 bases fitting TRBD1. This CDR3 spans 15 amino acids. With V trimmed by 1 base and J by 8 bases, 9 bases remained unmatched. Germline CDR1 SGHRS, CDR2 YFSETQ. The variable domain in full, completed from reference TRBV5-1 and TRBJ1-2, reads KAGVTQTPRYLIKTRGQQVTLSCSPISGHRSVSWYQQTPGQGLQFLFEYFSETQRNKGNFPGRFSGRQFSNSRSEMNVSTLELGDSALYLCASSLRDRAPNGYTFGSGTRLTVV.

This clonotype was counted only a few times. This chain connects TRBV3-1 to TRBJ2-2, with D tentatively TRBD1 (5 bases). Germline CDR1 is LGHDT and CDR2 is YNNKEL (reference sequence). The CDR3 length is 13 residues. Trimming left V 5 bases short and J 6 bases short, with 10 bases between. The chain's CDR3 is CASSEGVPGELFF. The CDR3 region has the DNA TGTGCCAGCAGCGAAGGGGTACCCGGGGAGCTGTTTTTT.

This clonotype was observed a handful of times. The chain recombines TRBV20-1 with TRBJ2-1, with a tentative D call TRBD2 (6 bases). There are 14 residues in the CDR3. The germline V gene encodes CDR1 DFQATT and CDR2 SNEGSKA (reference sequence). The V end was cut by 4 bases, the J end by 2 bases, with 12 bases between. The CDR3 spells CSATGTRTYNEQFF. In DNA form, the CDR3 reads TGCAGTGCTACAGGGACTCGGACCTACAATGAGCAGTTCTTC.

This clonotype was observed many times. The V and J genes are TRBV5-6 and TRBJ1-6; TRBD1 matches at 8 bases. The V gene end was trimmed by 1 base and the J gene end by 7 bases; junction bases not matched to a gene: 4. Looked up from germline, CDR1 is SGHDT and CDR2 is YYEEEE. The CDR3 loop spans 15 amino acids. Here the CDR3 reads CASSLPGGWNSPLHF. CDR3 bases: TGTGCCAGCAGCTTGCCAGGGGGCTGGAATTCACCCCTCCACTTT.

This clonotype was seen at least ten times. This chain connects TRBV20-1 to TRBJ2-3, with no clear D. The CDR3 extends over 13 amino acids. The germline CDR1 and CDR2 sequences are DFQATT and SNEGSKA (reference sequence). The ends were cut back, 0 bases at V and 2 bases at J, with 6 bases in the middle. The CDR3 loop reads CSARDVTTDTQYF. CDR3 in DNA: TGCAGTGCTAGAGATGTGACCACAGATACGCAGTATTTT.

The CDR3 sequence is CASSVQITDTQYF. The DNA of the CDR3 is TGTGCCAGCAGCGTGCAGATCACAGATACGCAGTATTTT. The chain carries TRBV9 and TRBJ2-3; the D is unclear. V was clipped by 2 bases and J by 2 bases, with 6 bases between them. Germline V CDR1 and CDR2: SGDLS, YYNGEE. CDR3 length: 13 amino acids. Variable domain in full (rest from reference TRBV9 and TRBJ2-3): DSGVTQTPKHLITATGQRVTLRCSPRSGDLSVYWYQQSLDQGLQFLIQYYNGEERAKGNILERFSAQQFPDLHSELNLSSLELGDSALYFCASSVQITDTQYFGPGTRLTVL.

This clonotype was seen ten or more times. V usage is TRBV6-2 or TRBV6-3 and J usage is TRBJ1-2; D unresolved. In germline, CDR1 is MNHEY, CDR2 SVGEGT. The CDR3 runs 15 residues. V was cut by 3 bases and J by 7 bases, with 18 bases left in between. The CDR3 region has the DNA TGTGCCAGCAGTTATGGAGGCGGTCAAGCTGCTGGCTACACCTTC. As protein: CASSYGGGQAAGYTF.

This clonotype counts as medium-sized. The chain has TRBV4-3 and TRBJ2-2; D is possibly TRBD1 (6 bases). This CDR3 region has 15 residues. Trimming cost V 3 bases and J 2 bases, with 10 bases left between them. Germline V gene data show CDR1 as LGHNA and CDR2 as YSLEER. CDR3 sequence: CASSQGTYNTGELFF. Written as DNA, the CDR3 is TGCGCCAGCAGCCAGGGGACATATAACACCGGGGAGCTGTTTTTT.

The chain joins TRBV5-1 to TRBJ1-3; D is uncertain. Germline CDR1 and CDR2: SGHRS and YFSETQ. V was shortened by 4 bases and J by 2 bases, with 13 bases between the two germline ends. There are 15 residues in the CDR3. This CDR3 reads CASSPTAGAGNTIYF. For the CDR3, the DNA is TGCGCCAGCAGCCCCACCGCTGGGGCTGGAAACACCATATATTTT.

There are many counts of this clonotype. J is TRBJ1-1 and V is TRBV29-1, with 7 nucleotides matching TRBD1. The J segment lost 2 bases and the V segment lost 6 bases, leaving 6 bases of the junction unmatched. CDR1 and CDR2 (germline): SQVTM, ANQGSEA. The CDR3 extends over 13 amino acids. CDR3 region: CSVQGQPNTEAFF. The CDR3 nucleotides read TGCAGCGTCCAGGGACAGCCCAACACTGAAGCTTTCTTT.

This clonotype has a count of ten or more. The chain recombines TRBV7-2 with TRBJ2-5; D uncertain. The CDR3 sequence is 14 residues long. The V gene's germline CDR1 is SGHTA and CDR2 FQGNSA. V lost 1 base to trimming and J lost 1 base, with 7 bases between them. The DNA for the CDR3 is TGTGCCAGCAGCTTAGTGGTGGGCCAAGAGACCCAGTACTTC. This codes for CASSLVVGQETQYF. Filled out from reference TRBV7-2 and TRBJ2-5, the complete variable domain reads GAGVSQSPSNKVTEKGKDVELRCDPISGHTALYWYRQSLGQGLEFLIYFQGNSAPDKSGLPSDRFSAERTGGSVSTLTIQRTQQEDSAVYLCASSLVVGQETQYFGPGTRLLVL.